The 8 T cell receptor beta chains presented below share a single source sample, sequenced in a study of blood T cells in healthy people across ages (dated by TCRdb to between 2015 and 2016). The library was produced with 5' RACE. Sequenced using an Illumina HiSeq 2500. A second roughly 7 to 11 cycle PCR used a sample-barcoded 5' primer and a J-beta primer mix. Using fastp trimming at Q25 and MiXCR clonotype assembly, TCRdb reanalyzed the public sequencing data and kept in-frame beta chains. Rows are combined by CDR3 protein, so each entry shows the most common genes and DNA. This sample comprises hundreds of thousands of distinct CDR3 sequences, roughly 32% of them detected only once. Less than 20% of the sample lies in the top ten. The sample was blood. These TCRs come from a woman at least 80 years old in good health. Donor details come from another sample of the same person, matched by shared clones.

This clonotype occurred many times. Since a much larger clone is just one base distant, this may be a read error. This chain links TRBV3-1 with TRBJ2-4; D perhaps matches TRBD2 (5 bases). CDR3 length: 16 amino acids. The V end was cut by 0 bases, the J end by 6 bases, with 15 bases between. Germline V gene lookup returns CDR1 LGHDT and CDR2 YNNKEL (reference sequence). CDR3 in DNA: TGTGCCAGCAGCCAAGATTGGGTAGCCGAGGGAAACATTCAGTACTTC. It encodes CASSQDWVAEGNIQYF.

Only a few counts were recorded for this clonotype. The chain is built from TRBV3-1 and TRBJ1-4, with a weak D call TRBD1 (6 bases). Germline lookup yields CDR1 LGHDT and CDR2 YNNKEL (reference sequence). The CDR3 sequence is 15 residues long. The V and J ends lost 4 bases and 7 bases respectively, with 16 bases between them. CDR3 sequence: CASSPPTGDLEKLFF. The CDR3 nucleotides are TGTGCCAGCAGCCCTCCGACAGGAGACCTTGAAAAACTGTTTTTT.

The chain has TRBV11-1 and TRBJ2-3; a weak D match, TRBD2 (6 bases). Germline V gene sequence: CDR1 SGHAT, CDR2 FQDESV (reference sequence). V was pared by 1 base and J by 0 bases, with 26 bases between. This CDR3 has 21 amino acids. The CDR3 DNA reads TGTGCCAGCAGCTTAGAATACGCATTAGCGGCAAAAACCTCTAGCACAGATACGCAGTATTTT. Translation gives CASSLEYALAAKTSSTDTQYF.

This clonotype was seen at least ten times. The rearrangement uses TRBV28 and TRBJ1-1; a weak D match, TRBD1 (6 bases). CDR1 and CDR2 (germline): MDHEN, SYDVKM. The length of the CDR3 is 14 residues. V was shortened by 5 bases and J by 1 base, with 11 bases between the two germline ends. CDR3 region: CASSLPGQNTEAFF. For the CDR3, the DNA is TGTGCCAGCAGTCTCCCGGGACAGAACACTGAAGCTTTCTTT. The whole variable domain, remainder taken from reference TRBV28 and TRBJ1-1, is DVKVTQSSRYLVKRTGEKVFLECVQDMDHENMFWYRQDPGLGLRLIYFSYDVKMKEKGDIPEGYSVSREKKERFSLILESASTNQTSMYLCASSLPGQNTEAFFGQGTRLTVV.

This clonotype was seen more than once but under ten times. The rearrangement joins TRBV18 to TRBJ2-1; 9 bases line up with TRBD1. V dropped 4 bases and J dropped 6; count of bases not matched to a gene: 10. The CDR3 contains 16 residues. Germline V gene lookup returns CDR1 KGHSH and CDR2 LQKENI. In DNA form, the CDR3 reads TGTGCCAGCTCACTCTACTCCGGGACAGGGAGCAATGAGCAGTTCTTC. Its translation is CASSLYSGTGSNEQFF.

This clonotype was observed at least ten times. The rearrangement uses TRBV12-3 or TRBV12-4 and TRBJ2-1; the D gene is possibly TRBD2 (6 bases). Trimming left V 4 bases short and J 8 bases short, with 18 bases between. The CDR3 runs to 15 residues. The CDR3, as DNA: TGTGCCAGCAGTTACCAGATACTAGGCGGGGATGAGCAGTTCTTC. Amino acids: CASSYQILGGDEQFF.

CDR3 sequence reads: CASSLTFGSSYEQYF. CDR3 sequence (DNA): TGTGCCAGCAGTTTGACTTTCGGGAGCTCCTACGAGCAGTACTTC. The chain employs TRBV12-3 or TRBV12-4 and TRBJ2-4; D is perhaps TRBD2 (6 bases). The DNA end favors TRBJ2-7, so the J call may be wrong. The CDR3 is 15 amino acids.

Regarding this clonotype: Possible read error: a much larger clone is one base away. CDR3 in amino acids: CASGLDVTTVGSPLHF. DNA for the CDR3: TGTGCCAGCGGCTTAGATGTAACAACTGTCGGGTCACCCCTCCACTTT. This rearrangement joins TRBV7-9 to TRBJ1-6; no reliable D call. The CDR3 totals 16 residues. The V gene's germline CDR1 is SEHNR and CDR2 FQNEAQ (reference sequence).